The clone carrying this TCR beta chain was seen a single time. Its antigen is not known. The CDR3 spans 12 residues. The germline gives CDR1 SEHNR, CDR2 FQNEAQ (reference sequence). Trimming cost V 5 bases and J 8 bases, with 10 bases left between them. The sample originates from a study of neurological immune-mediated disorders. Time point given: longitudinal time-point 2. PBMCs stored at -80 C, numbering 2 million, were the origin of the unsorted libraries. Study observations and caveats: In HTLV-1-associated myelopathy, TCR clonal expansion was greatest, whereas multiple sclerosis had the least, falling below healthy controls.

Every sequencing run returned over 200 million TCR-beta sequences, which were derived from 15-18 subjects. TCRdb reprocessed the 5' RACE reads with MiXCR, giving one entry per CDR3 protein. The top ten clones hold under 6% of a sample with some 87,000 distinct CDR3 sequences, about 12% of them seen once. The chain recombines TRBV7-9 with TRBJ2-1, with D unresolved. The clonotype comes from a female donor with HTLV-1-associated myelopathy (HAM/TSP). The sequenced sample consisted of PBMCs. CDR3 bases: TGTGCCAGCAGCCAGGCCTTCTATGAGCAGTTCTTC. It yields the protein CASSQAFYEQFF.